This T cell receptor (beta chain) was sequenced for a study of T-cell memory formation after mild COVID-19. Study-level points and caveats: Day 15 to 85 contracting clones showed balanced CD4/CD8; day 15 to 37 expanders favored CD4+. Prior to infection, memory already included some responding clones, suggesting cross-reactive memory joined.

Note on this clonotype: As yet, its antigen is unknown.

TCRdb processed the 5' RACE reads anew with MiXCR; each CDR3 protein has one entry. Among about 88,000 distinct CDR3 sequences, about 23% were seen once, and the ten largest hold under 45%. Trimming left V 3 bases short and J 4 bases short, with 10 bases between. Germline V gene lookup returns CDR1 DFQATT and CDR2 SNEGSKA (reference sequence). The CDR3 covers 13 residues. This TCR derives from a man aged 18 to 35 who had mild COVID-19 (a few samples of this study predate the infection). Cell type and time point are not known. Sequenced: PBMCs or a T cell subset sorted from them (not recorded which). V is TRBV20-1 and J is TRBJ2-1; D not certain. CDR3 sequence reads: CSASSDPYNEQFF. In DNA form, the CDR3 reads TGCAGTGCTAGCTCCGACCCTTACAATGAGCAGTTCTTC.